This passage covers 22 T cell receptor beta chains from one sample sequenced in a study of blood T cell repertoires in COVID-19. Clones were sequenced by immunoSEQ multiplex PCR, and TCRdb holds only the in-frame ones, with some missing. The profile shows 200,000 or so clones, about 84% of them singletons. Sequencing was performed on peripheral blood. These receptor sequences come from a woman aged 25 to 39 with acute or convalescent COVID-19.

The chain couples TRBV7-2 to TRBJ2-7, with 7 nucleotides matching TRBD1. The CDR3 runs to 14 residues. Losses at the gene ends were 5 bases for V and 0 bases for J; bases not matched to a gene: 4. Germline V CDR1 and CDR2: SGHTA, FQGNSA. DNA for the CDR3: TGTGCCAGCAGCAGGGACAGCCGCTCCTACGAGCAGTACTTC. It translates to CASSRDSRSYEQYF. Together with reference TRBV7-2 and TRBJ2-7, the CDR3 gives the full variable domain: GAGVSQSPSNKVTEKGKDVELRCDPISGHTALYWYRQSLGQGLEFLIYFQGNSAPDKSGLPSDRFSAERTGGSVSTLTIQRTQQEDSAVYLCASSRDSRSYEQYFGPGTRLTVT.

The chain combines TRBV7-8 with TRBJ2-2; the D gene is possibly TRBD2 (7 bases). The CDR3 covers 14 residues. The V end lost 8 bases, the J end lost 0 bases, and 10 bases lay between the germline ends. Germline loops: CDR1 SGHVS, CDR2 FQNEAQ. Here the CDR3 reads CASRGAANTGELFF. The CDR3 nucleotides read TGTGCCAGCCGGGGGGCTGCGAACACCGGGGAGCTGTTTTTT. Using reference TRBV7-8 and TRBJ2-2 for the parts outside the CDR3, the full variable domain is GAGVSQSPRYKVAKRGQDVALRCDPISGHVSLFWYQQALGQGPEFLTYFQNEAQLDKSGLPSDRFFAERPEGSVSTLKIQRTQQEDSAVYLCASRGAANTGELFFGEGSRLTVL.

The chain couples TRBV28 to TRBJ1-2, with D possibly being TRBD1 (5 bases). CDR1 MDHEN and CDR2 SYDVKM come from the germline V gene. The ends were cut back, 8 bases at V and 3 bases at J, with 16 bases in the middle. This CDR3 spans 14 amino acids. CDR3 residues: CASVRAGRYYGYTF. Here the CDR3 DNA reads TGTGCCAGCGTACGAGCGGGACGGTACTATGGCTACACCTTC.

This clone was seen only a few times. The chain couples TRBV27 to TRBJ1-4, with D unclear. This CDR3 region has 15 residues. Germline V gene data show CDR1 as MNHEY and CDR2 as SMNVEV (reference sequence). Trimming cost V 8 bases and J 0 bases, with 13 bases left between them. The CDR3 sequence is CASRNRGATNEKLFF. The CDR3 DNA is TGTGCCAGCCGAAACCGGGGAGCAACTAATGAAAAACTGTTTTTT.

V and J are TRBV28 and TRBJ1-1; TRBD1 matches at 8 bases. There are 14 residues in the CDR3. J gave up 9 bases and V 0 bases, and 6 bases lay outside the gene matches. Germline V gene data show CDR1 as MDHEN and CDR2 as SYDVKM. The CDR3 bases are TGTGCCAGCAGTTTATGGGGGACAGGAATTAAAGCTTTCTTT. Translation: CASSLWGTGIKAFF.

This clone was picked up a small number of times. This rearrangement joins TRBV27 to TRBJ1-2; possibly TRBD1 for D (5 bases). Germline V gives CDR1 MNHEY, CDR2 SMNVEV (reference sequence). V was trimmed by 7 bases and J by 4 bases, leaving 16 bases between them. CDR3 length: 14 residues. The CDR3 nucleotides read TGTGCCAGCACTAATAGCGGGGGGACCTATGGCTACACCTTC. Protein product: CASTNSGGTYGYTF.

This chain connects TRBV9 to TRBJ1-1, with a weak D call TRBD1 (6 bases). Germline CDR1 is SGDLS and CDR2 is YYNGEE. Trimming cost V 3 bases and J 3 bases, with 9 bases left between them. This CDR3 is 13 amino acids long. CDR3 sequence reads: CASSGDTYTEAFF. In DNA form, the CDR3 reads TGTGCCAGCAGCGGGGACACTTACACTGAAGCTTTCTTT.

This chain connects TRBV2 to TRBJ2-4; D uncertain. Germline V lookup: CDR1 SNHLY, CDR2 FYNNEI. V dropped 4 bases and J dropped 0 bases, with 16 bases sitting between them. There are 17 residues in the CDR3. CDR3 DNA: TGTGCCAGCAGTGGGCCGAGTCTAGGTTTAGCCAAAAACATTCAGTACTTC. Translating gives CASSGPSLGLAKNIQYF.

The chain is built from TRBV4-3 and TRBJ1-3; unclear D gene. V lost 1 base, J lost 0 bases, and 7 bases lay in between. Germline V gene lookup returns CDR1 LGHNA and CDR2 YSLEER. The CDR3 spans 15 residues. CDR3 DNA sequence: TGCGCCAGCAGCCAAGTTGGGAGCTCTGGAAACACCATATATTTT. Its protein is CASSQVGSSGNTIYF.

The chain employs TRBV27 and TRBJ2-7; D is possibly TRBD1 (6 bases). Germline V CDR1 and CDR2: MNHEY, SMNVEV (reference sequence). Deletions cut 4 bases from V and 5 bases from J, with 12 bases between. CDR3 length: 13 residues. The CDR3 protein is CASSYSTGNEQYF. CDR3 bases: TGTGCCAGCAGTTACTCTACAGGGAACGAGCAGTACTTC.

The chain is built from TRBV27 and TRBJ1-2; D unclear. The germline V gene has CDR1 MNHEY and CDR2 SMNVEV (reference sequence). The CDR3 totals 13 residues. The ends were cut back, 5 bases at V and 3 bases at J, with 10 bases in the middle. CDR3 bases: TGTGCCAGCAGTCCCCAAGTAGACTATGGCTACACCTTC. This translates into CASSPQVDYGYTF.

This clone was seen just once. This chain uses TRBV4-2 with TRBJ2-1, with 8 bases fitting TRBD1. Unmatched junction bases numbered 22, after V lost 2 bases and J lost 4 bases. The germline gives CDR1 LGHNA, CDR2 YNFKEQ. The CDR3 runs 21 residues. CDR3 nucleotides: TGTGCCAGCAGCCAAAGTCAGGGGGCGTTTTTCTTCCTACGAGCATACAATGAGCAGTTCTTC. Its translation is CASSQSQGAFFFLRAYNEQFF.

The chain combines TRBV5-1 with TRBJ2-2; no clear D. This CDR3 has 14 residues. V was shortened by 1 base and J by 1 base, with 5 bases between the two germline ends. Germline V gives CDR1 SGHRS, CDR2 YFSETQ. The CDR3: CASSLFMNTGELFF. CDR3 nucleotide sequence: TGCGCCAGCAGCTTGTTTATGAACACCGGGGAGCTGTTTTTT.

This chain joins TRBV6-2 or TRBV6-3 and TRBJ2-7; D might be TRBD1 (5 bases). The CDR3 spans 15 residues. The germline V and J ends were trimmed by 0 bases and 3 bases, with 12 bases remaining between them. Germline values: CDR1 MNHEY, CDR2 SVGEGT. The CDR3 sequence: CASSYSGPRSYEQYF. CDR3 DNA: TGTGCCAGCAGTTACTCGGGGCCGCGGAGCTACGAGCAGTACTTC.

The chain employs TRBV7-9 and TRBJ1-5, with TRBD1 identical over 9 bases. Germline V lookup: CDR1 SEHNR, CDR2 FQNEAQ (reference sequence). The CDR3 has 14 amino acids. J lost 7 bases, V lost 5 bases, and 6 bases had no gene match. In DNA, the CDR3 is TGTGCCAGCAGCATAGGACAGGGGTTGCAGCCCCAGCATTTT. Translating gives CASSIGQGLQPQHF. The full variable domain, completed using reference TRBV7-9 and TRBJ1-5, is DTGVSQNPRHKITKRGQNVTFRCDPISEHNRLYWYRQTLGQGPEFLTYFQNEAQLEKSRLLSDRFSAERPKGSFSTLEIQRTEQGDSAMYLCASSIGQGLQPQHFGDGTRLSIL.

This rearrangement joins TRBV7-8 to TRBJ2-1; TRBD2 aligns across 9 bases. V was pared by 4 bases and J by 3 bases, with 7 bases of the junction left unmatched. The CDR3 covers 16 residues. Germline CDR1 is SGHVS and CDR2 is FQNEAQ. Written as DNA, the CDR3 is TGTGCCAGCAGCTACGCGACTAGCGGAGGCTACAATGAGCAGTTCTTC. Its protein is CASSYATSGGYNEQFF.

The CDR3, as DNA: TGTGCCAGCAGCGTAGTTCAGGGGAGTGATACGCAGTATTTT. Translating gives CASSVVQGSDTQYF. The rearrangement uses TRBV9 and TRBJ2-3, with D maybe TRBD1 (6 bases). V lost 0 bases and J lost 6, with 11 bases in between. The germline V gene encodes CDR1 SGDLS and CDR2 YYNGEE. The CDR3 contains 14 residues.

The V gene is TRBV4-1, the J gene TRBJ2-7; D ambiguous. Germline loops: CDR1 MGHRA, CDR2 YSYEKL. The CDR3 runs 12 residues. V lost 1 base, J lost 5 bases, and 6 bases lay in between. CDR3 sequence: CASSQGQNEQYF. The CDR3 DNA sequence: TGCGCCAGCAGCCAAGGCCAGAACGAGCAGTACTTC.

This clone was picked up many times. The V call is TRBV30, the J call TRBJ2-1; 8 nucleotides agree with TRBD1. The CDR3 runs to 15 residues. The germline V gene encodes CDR1 GTSNPN and CDR2 SVGIG (reference sequence). Trimming took 0 bases from V and 6 from J; bases not matched to a gene: 7. The CDR3 bases are TGTGCCTGGAGTGTCACCCCCGGGACAGGCAATGAGCAGTTCTTC. This encodes CAWSVTPGTGNEQFF.

V is TRBV7-8 and J is TRBJ1-4, with D possibly being TRBD1 (5 bases). Trimming stripped 1 base from V and 8 bases from J, with 11 bases between. The CDR3 runs 14 residues. CDR1 and CDR2 from the germline V gene are SGHVS and FQNEAQ. In nucleotides, the CDR3 is TGTGCCAGCAGCTTAGGGCAGGGTTACGAAAAACTGTTTTTT. This encodes CASSLGQGYEKLFF. Looking up the rest from reference TRBV7-8 and TRBJ1-4 gives the full variable domain: GAGVSQSPRYKVAKRGQDVALRCDPISGHVSLFWYQQALGQGPEFLTYFQNEAQLDKSGLPSDRFFAERPEGSVSTLKIQRTQQEDSAVYLCASSLGQGYEKLFFGSGTQLSVL.

The rearrangement links TRBV5-5 to TRBJ2-1; D unresolved. The V end was cut by 2 bases, the J end by 4 bases, with 13 bases between. This CDR3 has 15 residues. The germline gives CDR1 SGHKS, CDR2 YYEKEE (reference sequence). CDR3: CASSFNLGVYNEQFF. Written as DNA, the CDR3 is TGTGCCAGCAGCTTTAATCTAGGAGTTTACAATGAGCAGTTCTTC.

The chain joins TRBV28 to TRBJ1-3; maybe TRBD1 (6 bases). Looked up from germline, CDR1 is MDHEN and CDR2 is SYDVKM. Trimming pared 3 bases from V and 3 bases from J, leaving 12 bases between. This CDR3 is 15 amino acids long. CDR3 amino acids: CASSLGGAIGNTIYF. The CDR3 coding sequence is TGTGCCAGCAGTTTGGGGGGGGCGATTGGAAACACCATATATTTT.